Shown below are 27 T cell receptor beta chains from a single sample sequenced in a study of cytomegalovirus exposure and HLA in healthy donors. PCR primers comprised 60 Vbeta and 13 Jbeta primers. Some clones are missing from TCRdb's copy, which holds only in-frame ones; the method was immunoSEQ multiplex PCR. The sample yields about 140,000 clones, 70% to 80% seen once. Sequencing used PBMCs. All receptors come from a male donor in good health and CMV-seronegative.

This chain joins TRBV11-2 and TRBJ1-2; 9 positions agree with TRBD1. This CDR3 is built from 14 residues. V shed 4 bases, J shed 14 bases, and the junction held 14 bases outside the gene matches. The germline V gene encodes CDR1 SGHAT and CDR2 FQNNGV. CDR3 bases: TGTGCCAGCAGCTCCGCCCCCGGGACAGGGAGACTAACCTTC. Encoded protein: CASSSAPGTGRLTF. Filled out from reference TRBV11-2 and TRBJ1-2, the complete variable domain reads EAGVAQSPRYKIIEKRQSVAFWCNPISGHATLYWYQQILGQGPKLLIQFQNNGVVDDSQLPKDRFSAERLKGVDSTLKIQPAKLEDSAVYLCASSSAPGTGRLTFGSGTRLTVV.

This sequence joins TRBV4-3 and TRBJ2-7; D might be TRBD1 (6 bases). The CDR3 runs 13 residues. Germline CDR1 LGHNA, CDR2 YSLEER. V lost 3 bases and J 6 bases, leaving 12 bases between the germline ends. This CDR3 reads CASSQQGRGEQYF. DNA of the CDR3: TGCGCCAGCAGCCAGCAGGGGAGAGGCGAGCAGTACTTC.

This chain's CDR3 is CASSAGQFYGYTF. Here the CDR3 DNA reads TGTGCCAGCAGCGCGGGACAGTTCTATGGCTACACCTTC. The chain recombines TRBV6-5 with TRBJ1-2; 7 bases match TRBD1. Looked up from germline, CDR1 is MNHEY and CDR2 is SVGAGI. CDR3 length equals 13 residues. The V gene end was trimmed by 6 bases and the J gene end by 4 bases; junction bases not matched to a gene: 5.

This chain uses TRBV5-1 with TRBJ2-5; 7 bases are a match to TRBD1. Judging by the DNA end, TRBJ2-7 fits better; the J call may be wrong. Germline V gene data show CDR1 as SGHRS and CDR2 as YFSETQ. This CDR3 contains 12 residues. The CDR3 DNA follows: TGCGCCAGCAGCTGGGACAGATACGAGCAGTACTTC. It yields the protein CASSWDRYEQYF.

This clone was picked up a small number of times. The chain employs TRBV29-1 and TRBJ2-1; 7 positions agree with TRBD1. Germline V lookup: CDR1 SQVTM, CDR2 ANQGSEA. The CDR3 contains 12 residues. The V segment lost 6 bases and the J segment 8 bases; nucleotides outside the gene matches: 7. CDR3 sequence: CSVDTGVHEQFF. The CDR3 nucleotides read TGCAGCGTCGATACAGGGGTCCATGAGCAGTTCTTC.

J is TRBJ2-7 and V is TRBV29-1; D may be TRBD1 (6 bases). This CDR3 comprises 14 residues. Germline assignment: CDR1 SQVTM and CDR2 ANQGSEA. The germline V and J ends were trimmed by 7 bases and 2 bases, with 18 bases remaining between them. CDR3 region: CSALPGQPPYEQYF. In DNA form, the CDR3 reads TGCAGCGCACTACCTGGACAGCCACCCTACGAGCAGTACTTC.

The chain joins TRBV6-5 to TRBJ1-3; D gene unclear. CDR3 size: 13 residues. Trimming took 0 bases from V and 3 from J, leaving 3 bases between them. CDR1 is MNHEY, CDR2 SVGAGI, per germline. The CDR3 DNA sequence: TGTGCCAGCAGTTACTCGAGTGGAAACACCATATATTTT. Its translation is CASSYSSGNTIYF.

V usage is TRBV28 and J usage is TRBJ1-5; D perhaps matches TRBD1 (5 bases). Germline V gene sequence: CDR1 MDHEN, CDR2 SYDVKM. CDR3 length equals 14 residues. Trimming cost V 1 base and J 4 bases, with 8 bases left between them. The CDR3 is CASSLFQGNQPQHF. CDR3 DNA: TGTGCCAGCAGTTTATTCCAGGGAAATCAGCCCCAGCATTTT.

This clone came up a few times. Written as DNA, the CDR3 is TGTGCCAGCAGCCCCGGAGACGGGGTTTACACAGATACGCAGTATTTT. Amino acid sequence: CASSPGDGVYTDTQYF. The chain links TRBV11-1 to TRBJ2-3, with D possibly TRBD2 on 5 matching bases. The CDR3 consists of 16 residues. Germline V CDR1 and CDR2: SGHAT, FQDESV (reference sequence). With 5 bases removed from V and 2 bases from J, the gap between germline ends came to 17 bases.

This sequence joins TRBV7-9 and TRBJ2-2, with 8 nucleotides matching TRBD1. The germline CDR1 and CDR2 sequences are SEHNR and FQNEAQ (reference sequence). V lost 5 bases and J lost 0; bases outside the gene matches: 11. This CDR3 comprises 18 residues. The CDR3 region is CASSRKTGTGANTGELFF. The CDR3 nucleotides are TGTGCCAGCAGCCGAAAAACCGGGACAGGAGCGAACACCGGGGAGCTGTTTTTT.

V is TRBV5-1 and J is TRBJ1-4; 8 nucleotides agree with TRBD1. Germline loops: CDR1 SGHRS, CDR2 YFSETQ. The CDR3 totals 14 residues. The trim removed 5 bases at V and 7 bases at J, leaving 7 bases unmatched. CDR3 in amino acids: CASRPDRGGEKLFF. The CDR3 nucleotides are TGCGCCAGCAGACCCGACAGGGGAGGTGAAAAACTGTTTTTT.

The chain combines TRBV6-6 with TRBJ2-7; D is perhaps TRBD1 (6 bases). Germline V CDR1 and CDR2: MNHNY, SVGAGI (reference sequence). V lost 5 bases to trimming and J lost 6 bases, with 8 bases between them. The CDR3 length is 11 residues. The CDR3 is CASSLGGEQYF. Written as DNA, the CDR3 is TGTGCCAGCAGTCTAGGGGGCGAGCAGTACTTC.

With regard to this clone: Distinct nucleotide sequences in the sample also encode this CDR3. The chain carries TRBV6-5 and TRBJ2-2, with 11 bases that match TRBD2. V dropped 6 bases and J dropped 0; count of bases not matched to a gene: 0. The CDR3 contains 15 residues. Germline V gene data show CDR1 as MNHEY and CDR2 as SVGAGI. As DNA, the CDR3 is TGTGCCAGCAGACTAGCGGGAGCGAACACCGGGGAGCTGTTTTTT. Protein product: CASRLAGANTGELFF.

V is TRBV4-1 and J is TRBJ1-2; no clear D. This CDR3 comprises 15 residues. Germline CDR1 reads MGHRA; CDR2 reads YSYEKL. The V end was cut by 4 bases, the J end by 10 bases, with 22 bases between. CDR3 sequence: CASSPQWTALIVYTF. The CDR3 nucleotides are TGCGCCAGCAGCCCCCAGTGGACTGCCCTAATCGTCTACACCTTC.

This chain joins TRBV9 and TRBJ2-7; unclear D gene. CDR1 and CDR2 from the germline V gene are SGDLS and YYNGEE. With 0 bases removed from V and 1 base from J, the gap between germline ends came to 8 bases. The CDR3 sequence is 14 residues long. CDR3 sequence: CASSVAADSYEQYF. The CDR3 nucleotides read TGTGCCAGCAGCGTAGCGGCGGATTCCTACGAGCAGTACTTC.

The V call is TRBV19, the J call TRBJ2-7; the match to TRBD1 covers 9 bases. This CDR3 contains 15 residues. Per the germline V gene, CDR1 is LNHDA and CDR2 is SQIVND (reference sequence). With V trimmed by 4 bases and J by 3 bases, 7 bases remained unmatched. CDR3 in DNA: TGTGCCAGTAGTAAGGGGGGACAGGGTTACTACGAGCAGTACTTC. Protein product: CASSKGGQGYYEQYF.

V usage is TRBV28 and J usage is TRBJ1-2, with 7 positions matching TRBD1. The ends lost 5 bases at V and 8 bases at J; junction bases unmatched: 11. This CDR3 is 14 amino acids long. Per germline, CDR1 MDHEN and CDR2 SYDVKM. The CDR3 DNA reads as TGTGCCAGCAGTCCCGCGCTGGGACAGACGGGCTACACCTTC. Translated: CASSPALGQTGYTF.

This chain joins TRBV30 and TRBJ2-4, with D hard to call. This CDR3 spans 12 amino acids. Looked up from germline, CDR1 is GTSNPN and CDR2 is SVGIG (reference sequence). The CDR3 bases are TGTGTCTCGACTCTTGGCAAAAACATTCAGTACTTC. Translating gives CVSTLGKNIQYF.

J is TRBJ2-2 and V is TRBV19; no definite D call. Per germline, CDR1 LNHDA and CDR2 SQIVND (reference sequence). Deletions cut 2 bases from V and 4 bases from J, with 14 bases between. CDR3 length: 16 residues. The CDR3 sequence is CASSIWSPRSTGELFF. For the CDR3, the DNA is TGTGCCAGTAGTATATGGAGCCCACGTTCCACCGGGGAGCTGTTTTTT.

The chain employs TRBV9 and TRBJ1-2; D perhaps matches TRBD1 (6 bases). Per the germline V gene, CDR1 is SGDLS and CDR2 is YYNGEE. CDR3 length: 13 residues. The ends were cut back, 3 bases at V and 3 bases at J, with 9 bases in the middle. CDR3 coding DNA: TGTGCCAGCAGCGAGGGGACATACTATGGCTACACCTTC. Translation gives CASSEGTYYGYTF.

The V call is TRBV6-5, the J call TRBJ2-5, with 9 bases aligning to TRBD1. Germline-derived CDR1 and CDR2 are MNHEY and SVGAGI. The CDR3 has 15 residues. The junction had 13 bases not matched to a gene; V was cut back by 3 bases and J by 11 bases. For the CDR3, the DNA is TGTGCCAGCAGTTATAAGGGAGACAGGGGGGGAGAGCAGTACTTC. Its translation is CASSYKGDRGGEQYF.

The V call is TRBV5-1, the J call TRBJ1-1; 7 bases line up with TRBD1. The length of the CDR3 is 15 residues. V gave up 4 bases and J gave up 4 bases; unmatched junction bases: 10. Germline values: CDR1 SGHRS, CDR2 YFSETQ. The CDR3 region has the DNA TGCGCCAGCAGCCCGACCGACAGGGAAAGCACTGAAGCTTTCTTT. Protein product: CASSPTDRESTEAFF.

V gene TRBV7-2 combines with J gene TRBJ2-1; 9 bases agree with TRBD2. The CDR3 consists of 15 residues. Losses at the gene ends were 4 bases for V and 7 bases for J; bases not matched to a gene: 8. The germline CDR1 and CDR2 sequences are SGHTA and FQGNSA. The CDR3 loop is CASSSSGAWSNEQFF. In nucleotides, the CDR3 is TGTGCCAGCAGCTCTAGCGGGGCGTGGAGTAATGAGCAGTTCTTC.

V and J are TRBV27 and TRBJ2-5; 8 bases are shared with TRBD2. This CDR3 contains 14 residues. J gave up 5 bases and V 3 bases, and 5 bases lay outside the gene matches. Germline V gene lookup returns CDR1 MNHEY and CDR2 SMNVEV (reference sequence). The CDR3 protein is CASSLGGLAETQYF. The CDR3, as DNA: TGTGCCAGCAGTTTGGGAGGACTAGCCGAGACCCAGTACTTC.

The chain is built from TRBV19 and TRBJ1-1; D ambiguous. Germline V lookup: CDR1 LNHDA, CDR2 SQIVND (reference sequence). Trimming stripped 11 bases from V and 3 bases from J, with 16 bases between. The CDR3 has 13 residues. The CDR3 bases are TGTGCCTCTGTTGGAGGGTGGGACACTGAAGCTTTCTTT. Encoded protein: CASVGGWDTEAFF.

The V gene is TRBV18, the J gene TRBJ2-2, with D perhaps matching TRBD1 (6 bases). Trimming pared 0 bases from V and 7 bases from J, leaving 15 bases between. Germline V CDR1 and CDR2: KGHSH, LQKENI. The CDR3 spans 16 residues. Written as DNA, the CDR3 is TGTGCCAGCTCACCACCGGGCAGGGGTGAGATCGGGGAGCTGTTTTTT. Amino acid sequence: CASSPPGRGEIGELFF. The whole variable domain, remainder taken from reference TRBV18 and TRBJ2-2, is NAGVMQNPRHLVRRRGQEARLRCSPMKGHSHVYWYRQLPEEGLKFMVYLQKENIIDESGMPKERFSAEFPKEGPSILRIQQVVRGDSAAYFCASSPPGRGEIGELFFGEGSRLTVL.

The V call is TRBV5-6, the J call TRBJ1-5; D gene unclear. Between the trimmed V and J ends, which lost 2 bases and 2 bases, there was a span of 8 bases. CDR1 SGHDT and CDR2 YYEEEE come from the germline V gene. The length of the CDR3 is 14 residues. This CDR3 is CASSLGGGNQPQHF. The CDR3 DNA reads TGTGCCAGCAGCTTAGGAGGCGGCAATCAGCCCCAGCATTTT.